The subject of this entry is one TCR beta chain. Its antigen is unidentified. Profiled with immunoSEQ multiplex PCR; TCRdb holds only in-frame clones, not every one. The data hold approximately 86,000 clones, with around 91% observed a single time. This entry is derived from a study of graft-versus-host responses after intestinal transplantation. Background on the study: As for transplant type, recipients had multivisceral, liver-intestinal, or isolated intestinal grafts. Findings and caveats of the study: Declining HvG levels early post-transplant were linked to peak circulating GvH clone levels. Detected in recipient marrow were GvH clones, some of which were first observed in ileum or blood.

V dropped 0 bases and J dropped 0 bases, with 9 bases sitting between them. Germline values: CDR1 SEHNR, CDR2 FQNEAQ (reference sequence). The CDR3 has 16 residues. The sample consisted of unstimulated CD4+ T cells sorted from spleen or lymph node cells, taken before intestinal transplant. This receptor was identified in a human donor who received an intestinal transplant. The V and J genes are TRBV7-9 and TRBJ2-4; D uncertain. CDR3 region: CASSLASDSAKNIQYF. The CDR3 DNA follows: TGTGCCAGCAGCTTAGCGAGCGACTCAGCCAAAAACATTCAGTACTTC.